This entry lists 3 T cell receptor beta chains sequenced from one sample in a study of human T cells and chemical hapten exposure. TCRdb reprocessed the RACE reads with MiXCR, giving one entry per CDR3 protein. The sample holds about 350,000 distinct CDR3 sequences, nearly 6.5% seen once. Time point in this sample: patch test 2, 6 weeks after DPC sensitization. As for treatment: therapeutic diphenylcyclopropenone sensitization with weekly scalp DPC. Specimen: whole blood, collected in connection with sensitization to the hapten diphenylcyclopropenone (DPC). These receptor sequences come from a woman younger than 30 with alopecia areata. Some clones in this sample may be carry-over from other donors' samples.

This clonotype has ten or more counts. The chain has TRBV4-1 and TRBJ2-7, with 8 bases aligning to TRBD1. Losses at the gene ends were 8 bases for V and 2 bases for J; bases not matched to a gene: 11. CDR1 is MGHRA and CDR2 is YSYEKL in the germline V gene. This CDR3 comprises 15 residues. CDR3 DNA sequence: TGCGCCAGCTCTTACTGGACAGGGAGTACCTACGAGCAGTACTTC. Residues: CASSYWTGSTYEQYF.

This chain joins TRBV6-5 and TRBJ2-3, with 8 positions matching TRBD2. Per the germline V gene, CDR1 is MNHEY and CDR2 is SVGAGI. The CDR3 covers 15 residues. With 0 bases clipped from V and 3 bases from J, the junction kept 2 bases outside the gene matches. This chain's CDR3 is CASSYSSGGTDTQYF. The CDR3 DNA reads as TGTGCCAGCAGTTACTCGAGCGGGGGAACAGATACGCAGTATTTT.

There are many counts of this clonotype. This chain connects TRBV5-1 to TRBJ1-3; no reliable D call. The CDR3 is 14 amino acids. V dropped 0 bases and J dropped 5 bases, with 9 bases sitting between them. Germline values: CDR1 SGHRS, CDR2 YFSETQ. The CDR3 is CASSLDEGRNTIYF. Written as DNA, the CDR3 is TGCGCCAGCAGCTTGGATGAGGGCCGAAACACCATATATTTT.